These T cell receptor beta chains were read from a single sample in a study of cytotoxic CD8 clonotypes in ibrutinib-treated CLL. The protocol was immunoSEQ multiplex PCR, while the TCRdb copy is restricted to in-frame clones and leaves out a portion. The table has around 140,000 clones, more than 70% seen once. Sample: PBMCs, taken after 36 months of ibrutinib treatment. The receptors here all came from a human donor with chronic lymphocytic leukemia. Both conserved end residues are part of each CDR3. D genes are given only for firm matches. Clone size is shown for a subset of rows, as once, few, many or a class of expanded clone.

v_call	j_call	clone_size	d_call	cdr3_aa	cdr3_nt
TRBV30	TRBJ2-1	NA	NA	CAWSKLVLDEQFF	TGTGCCTGGAGTAAACTAGTCTTAGATGAGCAGTTCTTC
TRBV7-3	TRBJ2-3	few	TRBD2	CASSPGGGADTQYF	TGTGCCAGCAGCCCCGGGGGAGGGGCAGATACGCAGTATTTT
TRBV6-5	TRBJ1-1	NA	NA	CASSPSDRPGAEAFF	TGTGCCAGCAGCCCCTCTGACAGACCAGGGGCTGAAGCTTTCTTT
TRBV30	TRBJ1-1	NA	NA	CAWTPILGEAFF	TGTGCCTGGACGCCTATATTAGGTGAAGCTTTCTTT
TRBV28	TRBJ2-3	NA	TRBD2	CASSRTSGGADTQYF	TGTGCCAGCAGTCGGACTAGCGGGGGGGCAGATACGCAGTATTTT
TRBV6-1	TRBJ2-2	NA	NA	CASSGQRGTGELFF	TGTGCCAGCAGTGGCCAGAGAGGCACCGGGGAGCTGTTTTTT
TRBV6-6	TRBJ1-5	NA	TRBD1	CASSYRGQGLDQPQHF	TGTGCCAGCAGTTACCGGGGACAGGGGTTAGATCAGCCCCAGCATTTT
TRBV19	TRBJ1-3	NA	NA	CATGSVSGNTIYF	TGTGCCACCGGATCGGTTTCTGGAAACACCATATATTTT
TRBV29-1	TRBJ2-5	NA	TRBD1	CSVDGQGQETQYF	TGCAGCGTTGACGGACAGGGACAAGAGACCCAGTACTTC
TRBV5-1	TRBJ2-5	NA	NA	CASSSQTNQETQYF	TGCGCCAGCAGCTCTCAAACAAACCAAGAGACCCAGTACTTC
TRBV18	TRBJ1-4	NA	NA	CASSPRAEANEKLFF	TGTGCCAGCTCACCAAGGGCGGAGGCTAATGAAAAACTGTTTTTT
TRBV18	TRBJ2-1	NA	NA	CASSPITGGNNEQFF	TGTGCCAGCTCACCCATCACCGGCGGGAACAATGAGCAGTTCTTC
TRBV7-8	TRBJ2-2	NA	TRBD2	CASSFRTSGGTGELFF	TGTGCCAGCAGCTTCAGGACTAGCGGGGGGACCGGGGAGCTGTTTTTT
TRBV29-1	TRBJ1-3	NA	NA	CSVARVGGNTIYF	TGCAGCGTTGCCAGGGTCGGTGGAAACACCATATATTTT
TRBV5-1	TRBJ2-2	NA	TRBD1	CASRSGTGTGELFF	TGCGCCAGCAGGTCCGGGACAGGGACCGGGGAGCTGTTTTTT
TRBV5-4	TRBJ2-7	NA	TRBD2	CASSLASWTSGNSYEQYF	TGTGCCAGCAGCCTCGCATCCTGGACTAGCGGGAACTCCTACGAGCAGTACTTC
TRBV9	TRBJ2-4	NA	NA	CASSPGMLAKNIQYF	TGTGCCAGCAGCCCCGGAATGCTCGCCAAAAACATTCAGTACTTC
TRBV6-5	TRBJ2-1	NA	NA	CASGIAMNEQFF	TGTGCCAGCGGTATAGCGATGAATGAGCAGTTCTTC
TRBV5-4	TRBJ1-5	NA	TRBD1	CASSFQGAGQPQHF	TGTGCCAGCAGCTTCCAGGGGGCCGGTCAGCCCCAGCATTTT
TRBV4-1	TRBJ2-1	NA	TRBD1	CASSHHRTGGNEQFF	TGCGCCAGCAGCCACCACCGGACAGGCGGCAATGAGCAGTTCTTC
TRBV30	TRBJ2-7	NA	NA	CAWSQGQLAGEQYF	TGTGCCTGGAGCCAAGGACAGCTGGCTGGCGAGCAGTACTTC
TRBV6-1	TRBJ2-7	NA	NA	CASNAYEQYF	TGTGCCAGCAACGCATACGAGCAGTACTTC
TRBV2	TRBJ1-3	NA	TRBD1	CASRQGAISGNTIYF	TGTGCCAGCAGACAGGGGGCTATCTCTGGAAACACCATATATTTT
TRBV13	TRBJ2-7	NA	NA	CASSSQGLNPYEQYF	TGTGCCAGCAGCTCACAGGGCCTCAACCCCTACGAGCAGTACTTC
TRBV4-1	TRBJ1-5	NA	NA	CASSQPSGRRRNQPQHF	TGCGCCAGCAGCCAGCCCTCGGGACGAAGGCGCAATCAGCCCCAGCATTTT
TRBV7-9	TRBJ2-1	NA	TRBD2	CASTLSGLAVSSYNEQFF	TGTGCCAGCACCCTTTCGGGACTAGCGGTAAGCTCCTACAATGAGCAGTTCTTC
TRBV5-6	TRBJ1-5	NA	NA	CASSLGAVGAGLKPQHF	TGTGCCAGCAGCTTGGGGGCCGTCGGGGCAGGGCTGAAGCCCCAGCATTTT
TRBV12-5	TRBJ2-1	NA	TRBD2	CASGLGTGLVNEQFF	TGTGCTAGTGGTTTGGGTACGGGACTAGTTAATGAGCAGTTCTTC
TRBV5-1	TRBJ2-7	NA	TRBD1	CASSPGDRAYEQYF	TGCGCCAGCAGCCCGGGGGACAGGGCATACGAGCAGTACTTC
TRBV18	TRBJ1-1	NA	NA	CASSPGEGINTEAFF	TGTGCCAGCTCACCAGGCGAGGGGATCAACACTGAAGCTTTCTTT
TRBV28	TRBJ1-5	NA	NA	CASSNQDGNQPQHF	TGTGCCAGCAGTAACCAAGACGGAAATCAGCCCCAGCATTTT
TRBV5-4	TRBJ2-1	NA	TRBD2	CASSSPLAGTSEQFF	TGTGCCAGCAGCTCACCACTAGCGGGTACAAGTGAGCAGTTCTTC
TRBV5-1	TRBJ1-3	NA	NA	CASSLTPPIGAGNTIYF	TGCGCCAGCAGCTTGACCCCCCCAATTGGGGCTGGAAACACCATATATTTT
TRBV14	TRBJ1-1	NA	NA	CASSQDLMNTEAFF	TGTGCCAGCAGCCAAGATCTTATGAACACTGAAGCTTTCTTT
TRBV27	TRBJ1-1	NA	NA	CASSLSAVTEAFF	TGTGCCAGCAGTTTATCGGCCGTCACTGAAGCTTTCTTT
TRBV5-4	TRBJ2-7	NA	TRBD2	CASSLPGTRVNEQYF	TGTGCCAGCAGCCTTCCTGGGACTAGAGTAAACGAGCAGTACTTC
TRBV10-3	TRBJ2-5	NA	TRBD2	CAISGRQGLDSGGETQYF	TGTGCCATCAGTGGCCGACAGGGTCTCGACAGCGGGGGGGAGACCCAGTACTTC
TRBV6-1	TRBJ1-4	NA	NA	CATLWGRHGEKLFF	TGTGCCACTCTGTGGGGCCGTCATGGGGAAAAACTGTTTTTT
TRBV15	TRBJ1-5	NA	TRBD1	CATSREVTGDVYDQPQHF	TGTGCCACCAGCAGAGAAGTGACAGGGGACGTGTACGATCAGCCCCAGCATTTT
TRBV5-1	TRBJ1-2	NA	NA	CASSRRSDQGWSVYGYTF	TGCGCCAGCAGCCGAAGAAGCGATCAGGGATGGTCCGTCTATGGCTACACCTTC
TRBV7-2	TRBJ2-4	NA	TRBD1	CASTHDRGKNIQYF	TGTGCCAGCACCCACGACAGGGGCAAAAACATTCAGTACTTC